This T cell receptor (beta chain) was documented in a study of blood T cell repertoires in COVID-19. At the level of the study: The United States, Italy and Spain were the sources of the acute and convalescent COVID-19 samples. PBMCs, B-cell-depleted T cells, or T cells were the source of the cDNA or gDNA that made up the material.

In the study's own analysis: Estimation of nucleated cell counts was performed using reference gene primer amplification. Using immunoSEQ multiplex PCR, the repertoire was profiled, and TCRdb retains in-frame clones only, with some absent. D and trimming come from the DNA, and the V and J calls and clone size come from that table. This sample has 140,000 to 150,000 clones, with roughly four fifths found just once. This clone was observed a single time. CDR3 size: 16 residues. The sequenced sample was peripheral blood. The rearrangement links TRBV21-1 to TRBJ1-1; the DNA was not used to check the table's D call, TRBD1. TRBV21-1 constitutes a pseudogene. The sequence was obtained from a human donor with acute or convalescent COVID-19. The donor label of this sample is uncertain. Here the CDR3 reads CASSLYPDRENTEAFF. CDR3 coding DNA: TGTGCCAGCAGCCTTTACCCCGACAGGGAGAACACTGAAGCTTTCTTT.